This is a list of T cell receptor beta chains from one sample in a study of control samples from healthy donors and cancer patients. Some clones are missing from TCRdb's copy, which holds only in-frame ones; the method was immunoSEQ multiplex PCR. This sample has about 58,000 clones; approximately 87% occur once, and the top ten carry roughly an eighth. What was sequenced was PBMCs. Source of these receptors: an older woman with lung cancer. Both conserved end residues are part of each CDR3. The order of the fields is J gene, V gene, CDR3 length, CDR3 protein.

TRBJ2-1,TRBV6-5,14,CASRRDRGWDEQFF
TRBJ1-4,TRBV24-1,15,CATSDPNALNEKLFF
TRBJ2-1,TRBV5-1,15,CASGDQRSGSNEQFF
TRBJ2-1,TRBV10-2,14,CASNRGNSYNEQFF
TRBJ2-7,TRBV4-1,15,CASSQVFTYEYEQYF
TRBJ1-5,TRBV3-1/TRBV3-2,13,CASSQGYDQPQHF
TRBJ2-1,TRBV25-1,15,CASSEGTSGVYEQFF
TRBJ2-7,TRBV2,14,CASSERTSVDEQYF
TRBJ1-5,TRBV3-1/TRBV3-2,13,CASSQGQNQPQHF
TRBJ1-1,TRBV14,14,CASSQGTGWTEAFF
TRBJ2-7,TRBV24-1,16,CATSDARLAGGREQYF
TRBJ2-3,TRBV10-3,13,CAIRTGSADTQYF
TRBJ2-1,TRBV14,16,CASSQVELAGYNEQFF
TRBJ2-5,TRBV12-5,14,CASGLGRYQETQYF
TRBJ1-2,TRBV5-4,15,CASSLVAGGHYGYTF
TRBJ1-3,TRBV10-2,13,CASQGARGNTIYF
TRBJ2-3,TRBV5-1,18,CASSLGASAREFTDTQYF
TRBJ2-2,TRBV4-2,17,CASSQDPSGAFTGELFF
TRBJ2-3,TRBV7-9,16,CASSLGGTEHSDTQYF
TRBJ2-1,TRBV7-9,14,CASSLTVSVNEQFF
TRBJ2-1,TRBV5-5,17,CASSLASLAGHSNEQFF
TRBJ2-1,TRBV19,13,CASSIGTYNEQFF
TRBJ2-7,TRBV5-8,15,CASSFLAGGPDEQYF
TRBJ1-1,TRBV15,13,CATSRDGIRWAFF
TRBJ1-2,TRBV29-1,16,CSVTIEGEPGNYGYTF
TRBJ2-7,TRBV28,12,CASSTLIDEQYF
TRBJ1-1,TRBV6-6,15,CASSPPTGMNTEAFF
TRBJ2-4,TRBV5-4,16,CASSLGGQVLGNIQYF
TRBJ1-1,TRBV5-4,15,CASSLGSGTNTEAFF
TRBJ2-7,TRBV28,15,CASYPRGAPNYEQYF
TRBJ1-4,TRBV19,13,CASSLGEGEKLFF
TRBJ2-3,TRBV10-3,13,CAISKAGADTQYF
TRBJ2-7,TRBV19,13,CASSFMLLYEQYF
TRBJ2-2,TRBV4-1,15,CASSLDRGFTGELFF
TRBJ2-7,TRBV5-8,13,CASSRTGAYEQYF
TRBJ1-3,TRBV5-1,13,CASSLGGENTIYF